This T cell receptor beta chain is drawn from a study of shared clonotypes between healthy human individuals. General study results and limits: Around 5% of naive CD4 clonotypes were common to a few donors. What rarefaction showed was incomplete sorted-subset sequencing despite large depth.

Losses at the gene ends were 5 bases for V and 5 bases for J; bases not matched to a gene: 7. The CDR3 consists of 14 residues. Germline V gene data show CDR1 as LNHDA and CDR2 as SQIVND (reference sequence). Concerning this clone itself: Its specificity is not known.

CD45RO-negative cells were positively selected for CCR7, leaving out terminally differentiated effector memory CD45RA+ cells. Roughly 200 ng DNA, about 33,000 T cell genomes, went into each sorted-subset replicate PCR. Clones were sequenced by immunoSEQ multiplex PCR, and TCRdb holds only the in-frame ones, with some missing. The sample contains about 2 million clones, approximately 94% of which appear only once. The sequenced sample was naive CD8+ T cells sorted from blood. V and J are TRBV19 and TRBJ2-7; TRBD1 aligns across 9 bases. The sequence derives from a man in his late teens or twenties in good health. The CDR3 DNA follows: TGTGCCAGTAGTGCACAGGGGGCTCTAAACGAGCAGTACTTC. Translation gives CASSAQGALNEQYF.